A single sample gave rise to the 7 T cell receptor beta chains below, sequenced in a study of shared clonotypes between healthy human individuals. Sequencing used immunoSEQ multiplex PCR; TCRdb keeps in-frame clones, though not all of them. The sample includes approximately 530,000 clones, less than 96% of them seen just once. The sequencing sample was made of naive CD4+ T cells sorted from blood. The subset here: CD45RA+ positively selected. The source of these receptors is a woman aged 30 to 39 in good health.

V and J are TRBV5-8 and TRBJ2-7; D call uncertain. The CDR3 totals 12 residues. In germline, CDR1 is SGHTS, CDR2 YDEGEE. V dropped 2 bases and J dropped 3 bases, with 6 bases sitting between them. The CDR3 nucleotides read TGTGCCAGCAGCTTAAGGCACTACGAGCAGTACTTC. Translating gives CASSLRHYEQYF.

This sequence joins TRBV28 and TRBJ2-1; tentatively, D is TRBD2 (6 bases). Germline assignment: CDR1 MDHEN and CDR2 SYDVKM. This CDR3 is 13 amino acids long. V lost 3 bases to trimming and J lost 5 bases, with 8 bases between them. CDR3 region: CASSLVADNEQFF. DNA of the CDR3: TGTGCCAGCAGTTTGGTAGCGGACAATGAGCAGTTCTTC.

The chain's CDR3 is CSVEDLGAPSYNEQFF. CDR3 coding DNA: TGCAGCGTTGAAGATCTTGGCGCCCCGAGTTACAATGAGCAGTTCTTC. The chain joins TRBV29-1 to TRBJ2-1; D remains unclear. The CDR3 length is 16 residues. The germline V and J ends were trimmed by 0 bases and 4 bases, with 16 bases remaining between them. CDR1 SQVTM and CDR2 ANQGSEA come from the germline V gene.

V is TRBV5-1 and J is TRBJ2-1; 7 bases are a match to TRBD2. Germline CDR1 reads SGHRS; CDR2 reads YFSETQ. J was trimmed by 1 base and V by 1 base; bases with no gene match: 8. The CDR3 contains 17 residues. Here the CDR3 DNA reads TGCGCCAGCAGCTTGTATCGAGGGGAGGGTTCCTACAATGAGCAGTTCTTC. Encoded protein: CASSLYRGEGSYNEQFF.

This clone was picked up one time. The chain combines TRBV29-1 with TRBJ2-5; D gene ambiguous. This CDR3 contains 12 residues. The V and J ends lost 7 bases and 1 base respectively, with 10 bases between them. In germline, CDR1 is SQVTM, CDR2 ANQGSEA. Here the CDR3 reads CSAGTPQETQYF. For the CDR3, the DNA is TGCAGCGCCGGAACGCCCCAAGAGACCCAGTACTTC.

The chain employs TRBV6-6 and TRBJ1-1; 7 nucleotides match TRBD1. This CDR3 has 13 residues. V lost 6 bases and J lost 5; bases outside the gene matches: 6. Looked up from germline, CDR1 is MNHNY and CDR2 is SVGAGI (reference sequence). CDR3 amino acids: CASSPTGATEAFF. As DNA, the CDR3 is TGTGCCAGCAGCCCAACAGGGGCTACTGAAGCTTTCTTT.

This rearrangement joins TRBV11-3 to TRBJ2-7; 10 positions agree with TRBD1. From germline, CDR1 is SGHNT and CDR2 YENEEA. The V segment lost 3 bases and the J segment 2 bases; nucleotides outside the gene matches: 1. The CDR3 is 14 residues long. In DNA form, the CDR3 reads TGTGCCAGCAGCTTGGGACAGGGGACCTACGAGCAGTACTTC. Protein: CASSLGQGTYEQYF.